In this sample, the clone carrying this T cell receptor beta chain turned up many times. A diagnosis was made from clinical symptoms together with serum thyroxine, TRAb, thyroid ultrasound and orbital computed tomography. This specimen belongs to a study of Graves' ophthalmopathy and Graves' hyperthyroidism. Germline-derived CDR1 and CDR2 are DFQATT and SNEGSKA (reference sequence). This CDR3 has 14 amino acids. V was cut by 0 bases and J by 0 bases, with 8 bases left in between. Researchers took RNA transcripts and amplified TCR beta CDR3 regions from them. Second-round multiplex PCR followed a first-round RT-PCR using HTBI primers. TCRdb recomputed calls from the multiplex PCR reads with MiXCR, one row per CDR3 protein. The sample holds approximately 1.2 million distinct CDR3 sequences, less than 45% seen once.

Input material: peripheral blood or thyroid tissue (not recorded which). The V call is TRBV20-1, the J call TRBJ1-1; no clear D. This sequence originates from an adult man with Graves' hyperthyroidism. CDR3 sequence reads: CSARDRLVNTEAFF. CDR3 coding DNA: TGCAGTGCTAGAGATCGCTTAGTGAACACTGAAGCTTTCTTT.